This T cell receptor beta chain was retrieved from a study of cytomegalovirus exposure and HLA in healthy donors. This CDR3 has 15 amino acids. Between the trimmed V and J ends, which lost 2 bases and 4 bases, there was a span of 12 bases. CDR1 and CDR2 from the germline V gene are SGHRS and YFSETQ. Amplification used 60 Vbeta primers and 13 Jbeta primers. Sequenced by immunoSEQ multiplex PCR; TCRdb stores in-frame clones only, minus some. The sample contains about 98,000 clones, under 80% of which appear only once. The TCR comes from a male donor in good health and CMV-seronegative. What was sequenced was PBMCs. The rearrangement uses TRBV5-1 and TRBJ2-2; weak D call: TRBD1 (5 bases). The CDR3 spells CASSFQGRGTGELFF. The CDR3 bases are TGCGCCAGCAGCTTTCAGGGAAGGGGCACCGGGGAGCTGTTTTTT.